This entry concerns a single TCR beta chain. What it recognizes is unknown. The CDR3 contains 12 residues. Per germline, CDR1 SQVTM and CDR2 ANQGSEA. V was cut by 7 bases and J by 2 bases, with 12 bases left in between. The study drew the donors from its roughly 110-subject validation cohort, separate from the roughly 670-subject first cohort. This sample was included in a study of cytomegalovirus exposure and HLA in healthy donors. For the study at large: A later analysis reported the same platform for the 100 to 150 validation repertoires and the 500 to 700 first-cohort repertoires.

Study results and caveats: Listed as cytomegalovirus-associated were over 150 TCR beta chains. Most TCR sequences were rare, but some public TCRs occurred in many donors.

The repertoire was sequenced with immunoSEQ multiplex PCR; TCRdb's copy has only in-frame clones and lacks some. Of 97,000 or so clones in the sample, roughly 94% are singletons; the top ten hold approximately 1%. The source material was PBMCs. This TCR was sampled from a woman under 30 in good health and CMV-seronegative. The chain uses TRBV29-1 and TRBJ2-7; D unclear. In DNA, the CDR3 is TGCAGCGCTCGCCAGTCCGCCTACGAGCAGTACTTC. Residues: CSARQSAYEQYF.